This is a list of T cell receptor beta chains from one sample in a study of cytomegalovirus exposure and HLA in healthy donors. This table comes from immunoSEQ multiplex PCR, and its TCRdb copy is limited to in-frame clones, with some not included. The sample carries 100,000 or so clones, around three quarters recorded once. Sequenced input: PBMCs. These receptors were taken from a woman between 40 and 50 years old in good health and CMV-seronegative. Each CDR3 is given with its conserved first and last residue. Fields, in order: clone size, V gene, D gene, J gene, CDR3 protein, CDR3 DNA. D genes are given only for firm matches. A row's size may be missing; if present it is once, few, many or a size class.

>NA|TRBV7-2|TRBD1|TRBJ1-2
CASSLAGTGNYGYTF
TGTGCCAGCAGCCTTGCTGGGACAGGGAACTATGGCTACACCTTC
>NA|TRBV18|NA|TRBJ1-6
CASSPNSGDNSPLHF
TGTGCCAGCTCGCCTAACTCGGGGGATAATTCACCCCTCCACTTT
>NA|TRBV7-9|NA|TRBJ1-1
CASSLGNRARAEAFF
TGTGCCAGCAGCTTAGGCAACAGGGCGAGGGCTGAAGCTTTCTTT
>once|TRBV9|NA|TRBJ1-5
CASSVGKGWDQPQHF
TGTGCCAGCAGCGTAGGAAAGGGGTGGGATCAGCCCCAGCATTTT
>NA|TRBV6-5|NA|TRBJ1-2
CASSYGTSYGYTF
TGTGCCAGCAGTTACGGGACATCATATGGCTACACCTTC
>NA|TRBV7-9|TRBD1|TRBJ1-2
CSSSFVTGGNYGYTF
TGTTCCAGCAGCTTCGTCACAGGGGGCAACTATGGCTACACCTTC
>once|TRBV27|TRBD1|TRBJ2-2
CASGHRGRAGELFF
TGTGCCAGCGGCCACAGGGGGCGGGCCGGGGAGCTGTTTTTT
>NA|TRBV19|TRBD1|TRBJ2-5
CASSAGPGQGASVQYF
TGTGCCAGTAGTGCAGGCCCCGGGCAGGGGGCTTCGGTGCAGTACTTC
>NA|TRBV27|TRBD1|TRBJ2-7
CASSPPTGPSSYEQYF
TGTGCCAGCAGTCCCCCGACAGGGCCCAGCTCCTACGAGCAGTACTTC
>NA|TRBV6-5|NA|TRBJ1-1
CASSYSWPRGSTEAFF
TGTGCCAGCAGTTACTCATGGCCCAGGGGAAGCACTGAAGCTTTCTTT
>NA|TRBV2|TRBD1|TRBJ2-7
CASSGRDRGPYEQYF
TGTGCCAGCAGTGGCCGGGACAGGGGGCCCTACGAGCAGTACTTC
>NA|TRBV5-4|TRBD1|TRBJ1-4
CASSLAQGGEKLFF
TGTGCCAGCAGCTTGGCACAGGGGGGGGAAAAACTGTTTTTT
>NA|TRBV5-6|TRBD2|TRBJ2-3
CASSLLGLAGSSQYF
TGTGCCAGCAGCTTGTTAGGACTAGCGGGATCATCACAGTATTTT
>NA|TRBV9|NA|TRBJ2-5
CASSIGLRETQYF
TGTGCCAGCAGCATCGGACTCCGAGAGACCCAGTACTTC
>NA|TRBV5-8|NA|TRBJ2-7
CASSSGTPSYEQYF
TGTGCCAGCAGCTCCGGGACACCCTCCTACGAGCAGTACTTC
>NA|TRBV25-1|NA|TRBJ2-7
CASSETEIGYEQYF
TGTGCCAGCAGTGAGACGGAGATCGGCTACGAGCAGTACTTC
>once|TRBV7-8|TRBD1|TRBJ2-1
CASRENLGQGQFF
TGTGCCAGCAGGGAAAACCTGGGACAGGGCCAGTTCTTC
>few|TRBV2|NA|TRBJ2-1
CASSAGRPVYNEQFF
TGTGCCAGCAGTGCTGGCAGGCCCGTTTACAATGAGCAGTTCTTC
>NA|TRBV15|TRBD2|TRBJ2-7
CATSRPSGGLLYEQYF
TGTGCCACCAGCAGGCCGAGCGGGGGTCTACTCTACGAGCAGTACTTC
>few|TRBV28|TRBD1|TRBJ1-5
CASSTLTGGWGQPQHF
TGTGCCAGCAGTACCCTGACAGGGGGATGGGGACAGCCCCAGCATTTT
>once|TRBV4-3|TRBD1|TRBJ2-3
CASSERGRPTDTQYF
TGCGCCAGCAGCGAAAGGGGGCGCCCCACAGATACGCAGTATTTT
>few|TRBV27|NA|TRBJ1-2
CASSLRAGNNYGYTF
TGTGCCAGCAGTTTAAGGGCAGGGAATAACTATGGCTACACCTTC
>NA|TRBV5-1|TRBD1|TRBJ2-7
CASSLGQGVYEQYF
TGCGCCAGCAGCCTCGGACAGGGGGTATACGAGCAGTACTTC
>NA|TRBV7-2|TRBD1|TRBJ1-3
CASSRAGGEGNTIYF
TGTGCCAGCTCAAGGGCAGGGGGCGAGGGAAACACCATATATTTT
>NA|TRBV19|NA|TRBJ1-5
CASSMSPMRRMNQPQHF
TGTGCCAGTAGTATGAGCCCCATGCGGCGGATGAATCAGCCCCAGCATTTT
>NA|TRBV29-1|NA|TRBJ2-1
CSVSYRVAGNPREQFF
TGCAGCGTGAGTTACAGGGTAGCGGGCAACCCACGTGAGCAGTTCTTC
>NA|TRBV11-2|TRBD1|TRBJ2-3
CASSQDRGTDTQYF
TGTGCCAGCAGCCAGGACAGGGGGACAGATACGCAGTATTTT
>once|TRBV7-2|TRBD1|TRBJ1-2
CASSLGQGGGYGYTF
TGTGCCAGCAGCTTAGGACAGGGAGGTGGCTATGGCTACACCTTC
>NA|TRBV4-3|TRBD1|TRBJ2-5
CASSQSRGQQTQYF
TGCGCCAGCAGCCAATCCAGGGGGCAGCAGACCCAGTACTTC
>NA|TRBV6-1|NA|TRBJ2-1
CASEGQLRDEQFF
TGTGCCAGCGAGGGCCAGCTCCGGGATGAGCAGTTCTTC
>NA|TRBV6-5|TRBD1|TRBJ1-4
CASRTGQGANEKLFF
TGTGCCAGCAGAACAGGACAGGGGGCGAATGAAAAACTGTTTTTT
>NA|TRBV5-8|NA|TRBJ2-3
CASGAGQGRADTQYF
TGTGCCAGCGGGGCGGGTCAGGGGAGAGCAGATACGCAGTATTTT
>NA|TRBV4-3|NA|TRBJ1-4
CASSQEPQGNEKLFF
TGCGCCAGCAGCCAAGAACCCCAGGGTAATGAAAAACTGTTTTTT
>NA|TRBV27|NA|TRBJ2-7
CASSLLAGAYYEQYF
TGTGCCAGCAGTTTACTGGCAGGGGCGTACTACGAGCAGTACTTC
>NA|TRBV28|NA|TRBJ1-2
CASSIGAHYGHTF
TGTGCCAGCAGTATCGGTGCACACTATGGCCACACCTTC
>NA|TRBV19|TRBD2|TRBJ2-1
CASSIRGTSGGNEQFF
TGTGCCAGTAGTATCCGTGGGACTAGTGGGGGGAATGAGCAGTTCTTC
>NA|TRBV28|TRBD1|TRBJ1-4
CASRRRGRDEKLFF
TGTGCCAGCAGACGGAGGGGGCGGGATGAAAAACTGTTTTTT
>few|TRBV7-9|NA|TRBJ1-4
CASSLGTGRGIF
TGTGCCAGCAGCTTAGGTACGGGAAGAGGGATTTTT
>NA|TRBV30|TRBD1|TRBJ1-2
CAWSAGTGDGYTF
TGTGCCTGGAGTGCCGGGACAGGGGACGGCTACACCTTC
>NA|TRBV19|NA|TRBJ1-1
CASSMGGSGTYTEAFF
TGTGCCAGTAGTATGGGGGGAAGTGGCACCTACACTGAAGCTTTCTTT
>few|TRBV11-2|NA|TRBJ2-5
CASSLTGVSYQETQYF
TGTGCCAGCAGCCTTACGGGGGTTTCGTACCAAGAGACCCAGTACTTC
>NA|TRBV5-1|TRBD2|TRBJ2-5
CASSLSGGGLEQETQYF
TGCGCCAGCAGCCTGTCCGGGGGGGGGCTGGAGCAAGAGACCCAGTACTTC
>NA|TRBV4-1|TRBD2|TRBJ2-2
CASSQDQRLAGRHTGELFF
TGCGCCAGCAGCCAAGATCAGCGACTAGCGGGGAGGCACACCGGGGAGCTGTTTTTT
>few|TRBV27|TRBD1|TRBJ1-4
CASSPAGTGGGEKLFF
TGTGCCAGCAGTCCCGCCGGGACAGGGGGGGGTGAAAAACTGTTTTTT
>NA|TRBV10-3|TRBD2|TRBJ2-2
CAIRGLAGNTGELFF
TGTGCCATCAGGGGACTAGCGGGGAACACCGGGGAGCTGTTTTTT
>NA|TRBV5-4|TRBD1|TRBJ1-5
CASSPGTGGNQPQHF
TGTGCCAGCAGTCCTGGGACAGGGGGCAATCAGCCCCAGCATTTT
>NA|TRBV5-1|NA|TRBJ2-7
CASTPGDSYEQYF
TGCGCCAGCACCCCCGGAGATAGCTACGAGCAGTACTTC
>once|TRBV28|NA|TRBJ2-3
CASRETSTDTQYF
TGTGCCAGCAGGGAGACTAGCACAGATACGCAGTATTTT
>NA|TRBV27|TRBD1|TRBJ2-5
CASSRQGARETQYF
TGTGCCAGCAGCAGACAGGGGGCTAGGGAGACCCAGTACTTC